The T cell receptor (beta chain) described here comes from a study of shared clonotypes between healthy human individuals. General study findings and limits: Generally, estimated richness proved larger in naive subsets than it did in memory subsets.

Here immunoSEQ multiplex PCR was the method, and the copy in TCRdb shows in-frame clones only, minus some. The sample includes a few million clones, 80% to 95% of them seen just once. Comments on this clone: Its specificity is unknown.

The CDR3 is 14 residues long. V was trimmed by 3 bases and J by 4 bases, leaving 9 bases between them. Looked up from germline, CDR1 is LNHDA and CDR2 is SQIVND (reference sequence). The chain employs TRBV19 and TRBJ1-4, with D hard to call. The source material was naive CD4+ T cells from PBMCs. Subset specified: CD45RA+ positively selected. The TCR was taken from a man between 18 and 35 years old in good health. Some clones in this sample may be carry-over from other donors' samples. The CDR3 reads CASSMTGSNEKLFF. For the CDR3, the DNA is TGTGCCAGTAGTATGACCGGGAGTAATGAAAAACTGTTTTTT.